The next 16 T cell receptor beta chains were all read from a single sample in a study of T cell repertoires and HLA-DP antigens (dated by TCRdb to between 2017 and 2018). What these receptors recognize is not known. Libraries were built with the immunoSEQ multiplex PCR assay. Held by TCRdb, this immuneACCESS table contains in-frame sequences only and omits some clones. Under half of the omission traces to an unresolved V gene where checked; the cause of the rest is unknown. Within this sample are about 89,000 clones, with around nine tenths of them counted one time only. The top ten clonotypes cover roughly 1.6% of the sample. The sample comprised CD4+ T cells from PBMCs. These receptor sequences come from a man aged 50 to 60 in good health and CMV-seronegative.

The V and J genes are TRBV10-3 and TRBJ1-2, with D perhaps TRBD1 (5 bases). Per germline, CDR1 ENHRY and CDR2 SYGVKD. The CDR3 totals 14 residues. V was pared by 0 bases and J by 8 bases, with 13 bases between. CDR3 in DNA: TGTGCCATCAGTGAGTCGGCAGGGTTGGAAGGCTACACCTTC. Its protein is CAISESAGLEGYTF.

The chain carries TRBV4-3 and TRBJ1-2; 7 bases map to TRBD1. CDR1 is LGHNA, CDR2 YSLEER, per germline. Unmatched junction bases numbered 11, after V lost 4 bases and J lost 0 bases. The CDR3 is 17 amino acids. This CDR3 is CASSRQGSGVSNYGYTF. As DNA, the CDR3 is TGCGCCAGCAGCCGACAGGGTTCAGGCGTTTCTAACTATGGCTACACCTTC.

The chain uses TRBV6-1 and TRBJ2-5; TRBD1 matches at 7 bases. Trimming cost V 6 bases and J 2 bases; bases outside gene matches: 3. CDR1 is MNHNS and CDR2 is SASEGT in the germline V gene. CDR3 size: 13 residues. The chain's CDR3 is CASSQGQQETQYF. CDR3 bases: TGTGCCAGCAGCCAGGGACAGCAAGAGACCCAGTACTTC.

This clone was found a few times. The V call is TRBV28, the J call TRBJ2-1, with D uncertain. CDR3 length equals 11 residues. Germline V gives CDR1 MDHEN, CDR2 SYDVKM. The V and J ends lost 4 bases and 8 bases respectively, with 6 bases between them. CDR3 residues: CASSSRDEQFF. DNA for the CDR3: TGTGCCAGCAGTTCCCGGGATGAGCAGTTCTTC.

The chain links TRBV7-9 to TRBJ1-2; D is possibly TRBD1 (6 bases). CDR3 length equals 15 residues. Germline CDR1 reads SEHNR; CDR2 reads FQNEAQ (reference sequence). V gave up 5 bases and J gave up 2 bases, with 15 bases separating them. The CDR3 loop reads CASSVSGVENYGYTF. The CDR3, as DNA: TGTGCCAGCAGCGTGTCAGGGGTGGAGAACTATGGCTACACCTTC.

The chain recombines TRBV19 with TRBJ2-7, with unresolved D. CDR3 length equals 14 residues. The germline CDR1 and CDR2 sequences are LNHDA and SQIVND (reference sequence). Trimming took off 6 bases at V and 2 bases at J, with 14 bases between the two ends. The CDR3 reads CASSVGRNTYEQYF. The CDR3 DNA sequence: TGTGCCAGTAGCGTCGGACGGAACACCTACGAGCAGTACTTC.

The CDR3: CASSPGQGETGELFF. The CDR3 nucleotides read TGTGCCAGCAGCCCTGGACAGGGTGAAACCGGGGAGCTGTTTTTT. The chain links TRBV7-9 to TRBJ2-2; TRBD1 aligns across 8 bases. V lost 5 bases, J lost 5 bases, and 7 bases stayed unmatched. The CDR3 totals 15 residues. Germline lookup yields CDR1 SEHNR and CDR2 FQNEAQ (reference sequence).

V usage is TRBV19 and J usage is TRBJ1-2, with D uncertain. Germline assignment: CDR1 LNHDA and CDR2 SQIVND (reference sequence). The V end lost 5 bases, the J end lost 7 bases, and 14 bases lay between the germline ends. This CDR3 is built from 13 residues. CDR3: CASSPSGISGYTF. CDR3 coding DNA: TGTGCCAGTAGTCCTAGTGGGATCTCTGGCTACACCTTC.

This clone was detected only once. This chain links TRBV6-6 with TRBJ1-2, with D possibly being TRBD1 (6 bases). This CDR3 contains 14 residues. V lost 5 bases and J 6 bases, leaving 16 bases between the germline ends. The germline V gene encodes CDR1 MNHNY and CDR2 SVGAGI (reference sequence). The CDR3 region has the DNA TGTGCCAGCAGTACGTTCTCAGGGGCTAATGGCTACACCTTC. It translates to CASSTFSGANGYTF.

This chain joins TRBV6-1 and TRBJ2-7; tentatively, D is TRBD1 (6 bases). Trimming took off 7 bases at V and 2 bases at J, with 15 bases between the two ends. Germline V gene lookup returns CDR1 MNHNS and CDR2 SASEGT. The CDR3 spans 14 residues. CDR3 coding DNA: TGTGCCAGCAAACAGGGAAGAATGGCCTACGAGCAGTACTTC. It encodes CASKQGRMAYEQYF.

The rearrangement uses TRBV18 and TRBJ1-5; possibly TRBD1 for D (5 bases). Germline V gene sequence: CDR1 KGHSH, CDR2 LQKENI. This CDR3 comprises 15 residues. V lost 3 bases to trimming and J lost 1 base, with 10 bases between them. The CDR3 coding sequence is TGTGCCAGCTCACCGGGGCCAGGGAGCAATCAGCCCCAGCATTTT. This gives the protein CASSPGPGSNQPQHF.

J is TRBJ2-7 and V is TRBV5-5; D ambiguous. Germline CDR1 reads SGHKS; CDR2 reads YYEKEE (reference sequence). The CDR3 totals 12 residues. V was trimmed by 1 base and J by 1 base, leaving 3 bases between them. CDR3 nucleotides: TGTGCCAGCAGCTTGCAATCCTACGAGCAGTACTTC. Its translation is CASSLQSYEQYF.

V usage is TRBV9 and J usage is TRBJ2-7, with D possibly called TRBD1 or TRBD2 (6 bases each). Germline values: CDR1 SGDLS, CDR2 YYNGEE. The V gene lost 2 bases and the J gene lost 0 bases, with 12 bases spanning the gap. This CDR3 comprises 15 residues. CDR3 residues: CASSVGRDISYEQYF. Here the CDR3 DNA reads TGTGCCAGCAGCGTTGGGCGGGACATCTCCTACGAGCAGTACTTC.

V gene TRBV7-9 combines with J gene TRBJ2-3; TRBD2 aligns across 9 bases. Looked up from germline, CDR1 is SEHNR and CDR2 is FQNEAQ (reference sequence). The CDR3 loop spans 16 amino acids. V dropped 4 bases and J dropped 8; count of bases not matched to a gene: 13. In DNA form, the CDR3 reads TGTGCCAGCAGCTCTGGCACGCTAGCGGGAATTATTACGCAGTATTTT. This sequence encodes CASSSGTLAGIITQYF.

V usage is TRBV18 and J usage is TRBJ1-2; D remains unclear. This CDR3 has 15 residues. Trimming took off 2 bases at V and 4 bases at J, with 14 bases between the two ends. Germline V lookup: CDR1 KGHSH, CDR2 LQKENI. CDR3 loop: CASSPGSGGIYGYTF. CDR3 nucleotides: TGTGCCAGCTCACCAGGCTCCGGCGGAATCTATGGCTACACCTTC.

This clone was counted once. The CDR3, as DNA: TGTGCCTGGACGCCCGGGACCTACGAGCAGTACTTC. It translates to CAWTPGTYEQYF. The chain has TRBV30 and TRBJ2-7; the D gene is possibly TRBD2 (5 bases). CDR3 length: 12 residues. Trimming took off 4 bases at V and 2 bases at J, with 9 bases between the two ends. Germline assignment: CDR1 GTSNPN and CDR2 SVGIG (reference sequence).